This TCR beta chain was sequenced for a study of human CD4 T cells and Enterobacteriaceae. The study, taken as a whole, reports: Only same-donor CFSE-low culture sequences were used to infer reactivity.

The CDR3 sequence is 14 residues long. Per the germline V gene, CDR1 is MNHEY and CDR2 is SMNVEV (reference sequence). V lost 2 bases and J 7 bases, leaving 12 bases between the germline ends. This clone came up once. Its specificity is unknown. The memory gate held CD4+ cells that were not CD45RA+CCR7+CD95- naive cells, over 98% pure. Total CD4+ T cells and monocytes came from CD4/CD14 microbead positive selection. Sorted cells lacked CD8+, CD14+, CD16+, CD56+, CD19+ and CD25-bright cells. Detection sensitivity for ex vivo total memory CD4+ was one cell in 200,000. TCRdb's table, derived via immunoSEQ multiplex PCR, lists solely in-frame clones and lacks some. The sample lists some 29,000 clones, approximately 82% occurring once.

The clonotype originates from a human donor in good health. The chain uses TRBV27 and TRBJ2-1; tentatively, D is TRBD2 (6 bases). The source material was memory CD4+ T cells from blood. CDR3 sequence reads: CASSLGGRSNEQFF. The CDR3 nucleotides read TGTGCCAGCAGTTTAGGAGGGAGGTCGAATGAGCAGTTCTTC.